This T cell receptor beta chain emerged from a study of T cell responses to AZD1222 COVID-19 vaccine. Study conclusions and caveats: Spike-spanning, vaccine-associated CD4 TCRs were dominant at 160-218 and 743-854. Nearly half of spike-specific TCRs reportedly target unmutated variant regions.

The V and J ends lost 3 bases and 4 bases, in that order; junction bases with no gene match: 14. CDR1 and CDR2 (germline): SQVTM, ANQGSEA. This CDR3 is built from 16 residues. Only in-frame clones appear in the TCRdb table, and some are missing; sequencing was by immunoSEQ multiplex PCR. The data hold about 130,000 clones, with 80% to 90% observed a single time. A word on this clone: Its matching antigen is unknown.

The sequence derives from an adult in good health. Specimen: peripheral blood, collected on day 0 of AZD1222 vaccination. The chain uses TRBV29-1 and TRBJ1-2, with 7 positions matching TRBD1. The CDR3 nucleotides are TGCAGCGTTGATAATCCCCCGGGACAGACCCTCTATGGCTACACCTTC. This translates into CSVDNPPGQTLYGYTF.